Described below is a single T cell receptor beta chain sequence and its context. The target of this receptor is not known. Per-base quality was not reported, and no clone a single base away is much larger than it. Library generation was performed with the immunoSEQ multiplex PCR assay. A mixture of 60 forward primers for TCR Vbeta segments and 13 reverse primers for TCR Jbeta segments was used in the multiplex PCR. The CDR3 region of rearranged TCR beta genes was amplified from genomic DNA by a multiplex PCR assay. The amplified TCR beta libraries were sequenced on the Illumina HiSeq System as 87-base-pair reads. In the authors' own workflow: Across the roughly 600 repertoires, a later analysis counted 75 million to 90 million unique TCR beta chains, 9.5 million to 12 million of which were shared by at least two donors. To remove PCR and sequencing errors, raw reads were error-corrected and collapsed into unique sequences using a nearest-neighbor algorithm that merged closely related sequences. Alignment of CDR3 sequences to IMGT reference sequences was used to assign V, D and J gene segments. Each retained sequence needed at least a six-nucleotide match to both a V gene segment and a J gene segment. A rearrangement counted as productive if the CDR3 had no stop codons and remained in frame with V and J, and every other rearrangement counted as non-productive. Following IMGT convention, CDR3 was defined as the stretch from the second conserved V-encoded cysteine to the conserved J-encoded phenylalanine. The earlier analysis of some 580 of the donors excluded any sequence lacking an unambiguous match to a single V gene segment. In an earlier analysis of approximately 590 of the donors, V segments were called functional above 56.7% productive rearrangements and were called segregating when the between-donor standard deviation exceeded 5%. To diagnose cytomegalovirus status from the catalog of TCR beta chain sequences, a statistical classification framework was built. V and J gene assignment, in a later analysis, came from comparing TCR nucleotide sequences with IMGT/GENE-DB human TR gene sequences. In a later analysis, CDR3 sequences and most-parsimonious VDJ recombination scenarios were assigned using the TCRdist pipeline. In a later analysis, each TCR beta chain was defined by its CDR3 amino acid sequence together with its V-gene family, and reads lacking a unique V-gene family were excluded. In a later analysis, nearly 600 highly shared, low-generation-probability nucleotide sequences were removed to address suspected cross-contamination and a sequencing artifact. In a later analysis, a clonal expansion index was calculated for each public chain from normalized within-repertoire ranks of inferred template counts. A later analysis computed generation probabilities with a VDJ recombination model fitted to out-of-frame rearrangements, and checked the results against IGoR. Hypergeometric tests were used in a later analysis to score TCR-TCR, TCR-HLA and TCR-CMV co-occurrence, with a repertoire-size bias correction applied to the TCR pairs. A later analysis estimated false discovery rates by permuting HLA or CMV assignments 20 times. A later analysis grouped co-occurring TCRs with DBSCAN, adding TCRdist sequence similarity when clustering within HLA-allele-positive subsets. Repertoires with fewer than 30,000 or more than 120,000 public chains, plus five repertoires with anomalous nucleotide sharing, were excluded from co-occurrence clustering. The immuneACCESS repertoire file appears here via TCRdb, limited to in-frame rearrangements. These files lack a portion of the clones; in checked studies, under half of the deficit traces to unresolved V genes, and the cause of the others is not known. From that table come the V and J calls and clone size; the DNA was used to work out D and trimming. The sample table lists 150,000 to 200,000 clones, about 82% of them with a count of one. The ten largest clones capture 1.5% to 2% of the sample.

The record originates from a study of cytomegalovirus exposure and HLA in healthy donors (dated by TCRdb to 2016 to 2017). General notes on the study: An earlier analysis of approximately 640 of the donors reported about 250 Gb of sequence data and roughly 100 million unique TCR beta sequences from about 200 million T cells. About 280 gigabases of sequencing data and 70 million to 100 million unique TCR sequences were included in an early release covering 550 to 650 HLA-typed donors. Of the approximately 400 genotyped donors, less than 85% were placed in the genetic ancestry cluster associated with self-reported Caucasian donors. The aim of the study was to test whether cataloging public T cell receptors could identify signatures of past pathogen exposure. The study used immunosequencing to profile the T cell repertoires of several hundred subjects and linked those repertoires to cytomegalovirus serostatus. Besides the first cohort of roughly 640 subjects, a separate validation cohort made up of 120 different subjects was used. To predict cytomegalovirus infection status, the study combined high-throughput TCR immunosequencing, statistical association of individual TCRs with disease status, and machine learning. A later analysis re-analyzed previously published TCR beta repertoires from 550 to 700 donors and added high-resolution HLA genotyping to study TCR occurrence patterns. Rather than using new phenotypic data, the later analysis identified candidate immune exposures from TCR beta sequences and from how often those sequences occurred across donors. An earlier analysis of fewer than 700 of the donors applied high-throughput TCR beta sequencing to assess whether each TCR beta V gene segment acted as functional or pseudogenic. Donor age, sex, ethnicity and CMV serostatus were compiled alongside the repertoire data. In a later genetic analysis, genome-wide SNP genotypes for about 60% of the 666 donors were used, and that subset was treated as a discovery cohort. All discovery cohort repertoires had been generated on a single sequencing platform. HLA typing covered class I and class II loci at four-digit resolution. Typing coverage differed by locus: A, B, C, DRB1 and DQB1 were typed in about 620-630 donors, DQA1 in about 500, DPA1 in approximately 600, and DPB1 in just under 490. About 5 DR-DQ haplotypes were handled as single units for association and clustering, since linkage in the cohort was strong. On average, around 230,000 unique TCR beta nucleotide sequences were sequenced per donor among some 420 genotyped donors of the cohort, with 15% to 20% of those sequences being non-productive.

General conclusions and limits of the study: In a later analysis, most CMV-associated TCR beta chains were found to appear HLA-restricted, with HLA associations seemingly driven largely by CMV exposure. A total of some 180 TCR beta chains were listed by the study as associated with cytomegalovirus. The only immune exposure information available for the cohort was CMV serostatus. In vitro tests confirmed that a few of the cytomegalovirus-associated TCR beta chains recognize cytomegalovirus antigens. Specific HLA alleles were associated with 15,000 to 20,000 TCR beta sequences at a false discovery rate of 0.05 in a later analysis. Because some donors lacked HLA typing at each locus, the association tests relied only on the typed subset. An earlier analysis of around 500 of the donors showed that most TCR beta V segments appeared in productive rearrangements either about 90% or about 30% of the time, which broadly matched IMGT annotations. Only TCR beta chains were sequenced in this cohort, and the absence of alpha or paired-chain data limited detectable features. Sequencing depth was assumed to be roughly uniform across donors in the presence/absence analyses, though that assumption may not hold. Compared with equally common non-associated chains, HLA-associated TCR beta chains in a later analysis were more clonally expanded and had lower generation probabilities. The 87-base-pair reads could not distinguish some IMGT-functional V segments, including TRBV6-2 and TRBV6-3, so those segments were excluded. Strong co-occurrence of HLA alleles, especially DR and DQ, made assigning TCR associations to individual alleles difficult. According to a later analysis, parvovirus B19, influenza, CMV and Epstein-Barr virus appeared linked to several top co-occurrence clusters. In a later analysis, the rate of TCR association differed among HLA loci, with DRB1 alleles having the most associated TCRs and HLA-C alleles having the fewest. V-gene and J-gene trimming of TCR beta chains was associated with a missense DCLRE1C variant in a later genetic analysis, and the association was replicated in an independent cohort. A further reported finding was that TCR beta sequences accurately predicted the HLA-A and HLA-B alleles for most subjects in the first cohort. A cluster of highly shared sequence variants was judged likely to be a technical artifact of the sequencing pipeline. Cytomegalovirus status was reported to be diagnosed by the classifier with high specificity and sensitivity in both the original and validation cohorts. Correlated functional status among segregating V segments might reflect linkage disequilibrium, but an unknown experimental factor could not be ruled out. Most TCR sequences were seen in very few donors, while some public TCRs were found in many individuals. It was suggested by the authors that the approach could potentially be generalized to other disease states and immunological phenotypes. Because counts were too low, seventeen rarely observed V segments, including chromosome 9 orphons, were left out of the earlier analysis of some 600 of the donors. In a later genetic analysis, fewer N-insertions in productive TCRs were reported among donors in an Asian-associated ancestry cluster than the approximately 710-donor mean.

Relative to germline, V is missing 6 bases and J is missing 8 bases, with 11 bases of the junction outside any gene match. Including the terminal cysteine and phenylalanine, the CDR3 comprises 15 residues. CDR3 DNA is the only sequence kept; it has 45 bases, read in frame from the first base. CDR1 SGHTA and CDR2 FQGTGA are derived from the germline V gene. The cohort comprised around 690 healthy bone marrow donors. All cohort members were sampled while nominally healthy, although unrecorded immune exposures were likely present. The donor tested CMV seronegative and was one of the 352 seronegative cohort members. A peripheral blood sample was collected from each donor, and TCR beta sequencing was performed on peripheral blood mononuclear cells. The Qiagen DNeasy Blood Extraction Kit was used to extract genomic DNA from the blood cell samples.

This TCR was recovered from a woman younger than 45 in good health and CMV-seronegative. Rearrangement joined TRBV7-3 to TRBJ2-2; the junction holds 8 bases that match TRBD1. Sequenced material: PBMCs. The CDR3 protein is CASRPPQGAVGELFF. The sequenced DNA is TGTGCCAGCAGACCCCCTCAGGGGGCTGTGGGGGAGCTGTTTTTT.